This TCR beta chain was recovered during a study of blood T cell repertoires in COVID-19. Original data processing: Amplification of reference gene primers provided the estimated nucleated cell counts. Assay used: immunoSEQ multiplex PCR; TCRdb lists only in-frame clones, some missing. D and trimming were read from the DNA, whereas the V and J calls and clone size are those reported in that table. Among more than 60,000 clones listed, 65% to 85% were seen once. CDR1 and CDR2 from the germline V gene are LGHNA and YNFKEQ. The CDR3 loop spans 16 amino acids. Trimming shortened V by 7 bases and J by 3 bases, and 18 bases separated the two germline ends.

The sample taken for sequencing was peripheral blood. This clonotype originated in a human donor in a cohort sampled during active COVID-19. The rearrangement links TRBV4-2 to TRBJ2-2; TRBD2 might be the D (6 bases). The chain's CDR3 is CASNPHAGSYTGELFF. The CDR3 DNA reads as TGTGCCAGCAACCCACATGCGGGGAGTTACACCGGGGAGCTGTTTTTT.